The following is a TCR beta chain sequence with its context. Measured with immunoSEQ multiplex PCR; TCRdb has only the in-frame clones, and not every one. This table holds 150,000 to 200,000 clones, about nine tenths found once. CDR1 SGHAT and CDR2 FQNNGV come from the germline V gene. V lost 4 bases and J lost 4; bases outside the gene matches: 9. The CDR3 runs to 16 residues. The sample comes from a study of T cell responses to AZD1222 COVID-19 vaccine. The source material was peripheral blood, sampled on day 0 of MenACWY control vaccination. This TCR came from an adult in good health. The V and J genes are TRBV11-2 and TRBJ2-1; 8 nucleotides match TRBD2. The CDR3 is CASSSPVSGMYNEQFF. The CDR3 DNA reads TGTGCCAGCAGCTCCCCTGTTAGCGGGATGTACAATGAGCAGTTCTTC.